One sample yielded the 6 T cell receptor beta chains listed below, sequenced in a study of early stage breast cancer tumors. Method: immunoSEQ multiplex PCR; TCRdb's copy keeps in-frame clones and lacks some. This table holds nearly 70,000 clones, approximately 80% found once. Material for sequencing was blood. The source is a person between 35 and 49 years old with breast cancer.

This chain connects TRBV19 to TRBJ1-5; D unresolved. The CDR3 has 12 residues. Trimming shortened V by 3 bases and J by 2 bases, and 2 bases separated the two germline ends. From germline, CDR1 is LNHDA and CDR2 SQIVND (reference sequence). The CDR3 region is CASSIGNQPQHF. CDR3 bases: TGTGCCAGTAGTATCGGCAATCAGCCCCAGCATTTT.

V gene TRBV19 combines with J gene TRBJ2-5, with no clear D. The CDR3 is made up of 14 amino acids. Germline CDR1 is LNHDA and CDR2 is SQIVND (reference sequence). V was pared by 5 bases and J by 5 bases, with 15 bases between. The CDR3 nucleotides are TGTGCCAGTAGTCCGGTGGGCACCCGGGAGACCCAGTACTTC. It specifies CASSPVGTRETQYF.

This chain joins TRBV30 and TRBJ2-1, with 7 bases aligning to TRBD1. The CDR3 covers 13 residues. CDR1 and CDR2 from the germline V gene are GTSNPN and SVGIG (reference sequence). V trimming: 5 bases; J trimming: 7 bases; junction bases outside the gene matches: 8. The CDR3 coding sequence is TGTGCCTGGGATCAGGGGGTCTTAAATGAGCAGTTCTTC. Translating gives CAWDQGVLNEQFF.

In DNA, the CDR3 is TGTGCCAGCAGCACGGGACTATCCTACGAGCAGTACTTC. It codes for CASSTGLSYEQYF. This chain joins TRBV7-9 and TRBJ2-7, with 7 bases fitting TRBD2. CDR1 SEHNR and CDR2 FQNEAQ come from the germline V gene (reference sequence). The CDR3 extends over 13 amino acids. After removal of 5 bases from V and 1 base from J, the junction contained 2 bases not matched to a gene.

The chain couples TRBV27 to TRBJ1-5; D may be TRBD1 (5 bases). Trimming pared 0 bases from V and 2 bases from J, leaving 23 bases between. The V gene's germline CDR1 is MNHEY and CDR2 SMNVEV (reference sequence). The CDR3 is made up of 20 amino acids. The CDR3 reads CASSLSIRWRGAGGNQPQHF. CDR3 DNA: TGTGCCAGCAGTTTATCGATTCGGTGGAGGGGCGCGGGTGGCAATCAGCCCCAGCATTTT.

This rearrangement joins TRBV7-3 to TRBJ2-1, with D perhaps given as TRBD1 or TRBD2 (5 bases each). Trimming left V 6 bases short and J 4 bases short, with 19 bases between. The germline V gene has CDR1 SGHTA and CDR2 FQGTGA. This CDR3 spans 16 amino acids. The CDR3 here is CASSLTRWDHYNEQFF. CDR3 DNA sequence: TGTGCCAGCAGTCTGACGCGTTGGGACCATTACAATGAGCAGTTCTTC.